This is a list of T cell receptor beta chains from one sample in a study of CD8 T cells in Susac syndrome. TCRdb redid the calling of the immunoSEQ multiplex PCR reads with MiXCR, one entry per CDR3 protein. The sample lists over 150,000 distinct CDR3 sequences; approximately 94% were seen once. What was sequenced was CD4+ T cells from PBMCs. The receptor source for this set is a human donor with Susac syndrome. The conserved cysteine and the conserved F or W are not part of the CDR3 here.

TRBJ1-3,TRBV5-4,ASSLEGVRNTIY
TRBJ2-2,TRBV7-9,ASSLSRSWGTGELF
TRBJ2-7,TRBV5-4,ASSLLASPHEQY
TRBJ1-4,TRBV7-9,ASSLELEKLF
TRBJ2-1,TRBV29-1,SAPGQGSGEQF
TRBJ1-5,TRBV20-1,SASGGTGPQH
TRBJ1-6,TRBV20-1,SARGQGRNSPLH
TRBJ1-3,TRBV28,ASSLQDRPSGNTIY
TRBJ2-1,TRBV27,ASSFQGWYNEQF
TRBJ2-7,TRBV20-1,SANRGDEQY